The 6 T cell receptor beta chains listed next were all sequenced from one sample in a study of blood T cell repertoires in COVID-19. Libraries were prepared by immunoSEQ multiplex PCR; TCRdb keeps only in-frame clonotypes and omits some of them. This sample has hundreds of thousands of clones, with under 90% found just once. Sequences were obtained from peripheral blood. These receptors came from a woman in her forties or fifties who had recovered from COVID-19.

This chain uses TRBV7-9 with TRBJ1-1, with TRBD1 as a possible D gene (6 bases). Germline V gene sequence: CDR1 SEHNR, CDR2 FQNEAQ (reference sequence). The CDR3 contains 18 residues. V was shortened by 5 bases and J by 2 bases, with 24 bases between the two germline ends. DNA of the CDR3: TGTGCCAGCAGCCCCGGCTTGGGGGGGGCGAGACCAAACACTGAAGCTTTCTTT. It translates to CASSPGLGGARPNTEAFF.

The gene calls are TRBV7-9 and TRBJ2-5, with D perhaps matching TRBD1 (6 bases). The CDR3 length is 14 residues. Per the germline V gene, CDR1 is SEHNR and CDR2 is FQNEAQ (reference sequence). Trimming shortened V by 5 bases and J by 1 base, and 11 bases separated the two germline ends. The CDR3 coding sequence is TGTGCCAGCAGCCCCGGACAGCTCCAAGAGACCCAGTACTTC. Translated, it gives CASSPGQLQETQYF.

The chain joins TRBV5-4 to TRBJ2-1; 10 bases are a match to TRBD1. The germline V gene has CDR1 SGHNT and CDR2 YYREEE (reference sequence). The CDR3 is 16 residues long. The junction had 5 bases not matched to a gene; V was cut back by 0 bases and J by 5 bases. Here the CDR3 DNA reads TGTGCCAGCAGCTTGGGACGGACAGGGGGGGACAATGAGCAGTTCTTC. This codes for CASSLGRTGGDNEQFF.

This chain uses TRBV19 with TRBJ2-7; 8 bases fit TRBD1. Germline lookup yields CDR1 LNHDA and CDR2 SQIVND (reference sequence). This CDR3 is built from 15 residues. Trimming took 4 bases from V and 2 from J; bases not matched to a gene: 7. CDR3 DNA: TGTGCCAGTAGTACAACCGGGACAGGACCCTACGAGCAGTACTTC. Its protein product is CASSTTGTGPYEQYF.

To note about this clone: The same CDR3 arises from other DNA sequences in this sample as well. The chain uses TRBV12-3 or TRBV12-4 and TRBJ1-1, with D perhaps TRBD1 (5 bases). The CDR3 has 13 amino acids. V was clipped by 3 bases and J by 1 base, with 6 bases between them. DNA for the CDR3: TGTGCCAGCAGTTTGCAGGGGAACACTGAAGCTTTCTTT. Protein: CASSLQGNTEAFF.

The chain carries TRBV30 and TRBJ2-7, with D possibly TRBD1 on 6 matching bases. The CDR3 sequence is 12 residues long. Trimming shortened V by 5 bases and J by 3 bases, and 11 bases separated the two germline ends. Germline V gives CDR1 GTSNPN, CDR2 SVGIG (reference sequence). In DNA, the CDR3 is TGTGCCTGGGGGGACATAGACTACGAGCAGTACTTC. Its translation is CAWGDIDYEQYF.